Below are 5 T cell receptor beta chains sequenced from a single sample in a study of response to subunit inactivated influenza vaccine. TCRdb re-derived calls from the RT-PCR reads in MiXCR, one entry per CDR3 protein. Of 170,000 or so distinct CDR3 sequences listed, approximately 12% were seen once; the top ten hold roughly 36%. This specimen was CD8+ T cells sorted from PBMCs, taken approximately 25 months after vaccination. The receptors were gathered from a man in his fifties or sixties who received an inactivated influenza vaccine.

This clonotype was picked up a small number of times. The chain employs TRBV3-1 and TRBJ2-7; the D call may be TRBD1 or TRBD2 (5 bases each). Germline V lookup: CDR1 LGHDT, CDR2 YNNKEL (reference sequence). The CDR3 covers 15 residues. Trimming left V 3 bases short and J 2 bases short, with 14 bases between. The CDR3 reads CASSQGVGPAYEQYF. The CDR3 DNA reads as TGTGCCAGCAGCCAGGGGGTGGGGCCTGCCTACGAGCAGTACTTC.

There are many counts of this clonotype. The J gene is TRBJ2-1, the V gene TRBV7-2; the D is unclear. This CDR3 has 14 residues. Per the germline V gene, CDR1 is SGHTA and CDR2 is FQGNSA. V was pared by 0 bases and J by 8 bases, with 11 bases between. CDR3 protein: CASSLAAGVYEQFF. The DNA for the CDR3 is TGTGCCAGCAGCTTAGCGGCCGGTGTCTATGAGCAGTTCTTC. Supplemented by reference TRBV7-2 and TRBJ2-1, the full variable domain reads GAGVSQSPSNKVTEKGKDVELRCDPISGHTALYWYRQSLGQGLEFLIYFQGNSAPDKSGLPSDRFSAERTGGSVSTLTIQRTQQEDSAVYLCASSLAAGVYEQFFGPGTRLTVL.

This clonotype was detected ten times or more. The CDR3 is CASSLSGSYSYEQYF. For the CDR3, the DNA is TGTGCCAGCAGTTTATCGGGGAGTTACTCCTACGAGCAGTACTTC. The V call is TRBV27, the J call TRBJ2-7; TRBD2 is a possible D gene (5 bases). This CDR3 has 15 residues. Germline CDR1 is MNHEY and CDR2 is SMNVEV (reference sequence). Trimming removed 0 bases at V and 0 bases at J, with 9 bases between.

This clonotype came up a few times. The chain joins TRBV28 to TRBJ2-7; D is unresolved. CDR1 MDHEN and CDR2 SYDVKM come from the germline V gene. The CDR3 consists of 13 residues. Deletions cut 8 bases from V and 2 bases from J, with 13 bases between. The CDR3 is CASQTDGPYEQYF. The CDR3, as DNA: TGTGCCAGCCAGACGGACGGTCCCTACGAGCAGTACTTC.

The sample holds a few counts of this clonotype. The chain combines TRBV6-2 or TRBV6-3 with TRBJ2-7, with D possibly TRBD1 on 5 matching bases. The germline CDR1 and CDR2 sequences are MNHEY and SVGEGT. The ends were cut back, 1 base at V and 7 bases at J, with 11 bases in the middle. CDR3 length: 13 residues. DNA of the CDR3: TGTGCCAGCAGTTACTTCAGGGCCATGGAGCAGTACTTC. Its translation: CASSYFRAMEQYF.